The 16 T cell receptor beta chains below all came from one sample that was sequenced in a study of human T cells and chemical hapten exposure. One entry per CDR3 protein, called by TCRdb with MiXCR from the RACE reads. This repertoire shows more than 75,000 distinct CDR3 sequences, roughly 8.6% found once; its top ten account for over 1.5%. The time point: healthy volunteer bleed at 6 weeks. The authors' total RNA extraction used unfractionated whole blood. Sequencing was done on a sample of whole blood. The receptors come from a male donor in good health. Some clones in this sample may be carry-over from other donors' samples.

This clonotype was found many times. The chain is built from TRBV5-6 and TRBJ2-3, with D unresolved. CDR1 is SGHDT, CDR2 YYEEEE, per germline. CDR3 size: 15 residues. V lost 0 bases and J lost 0, with 8 bases in between. The CDR3: CASSLDTRSTDTQYF. The CDR3 coding sequence is TGTGCCAGCAGCTTGGATACCCGAAGCACAGATACGCAGTATTTT.

This clonotype was seen a few times. CDR3 sequence: CASRPDNQPQHF. The CDR3 region has the DNA TGTGCCAGCAGACCCGATAATCAGCCCCAGCATTTT. The V gene is TRBV6-2 or TRBV6-3, the J gene TRBJ1-5, with D unresolved. This CDR3 spans 12 amino acids. Trimming left V 6 bases short and J 4 bases short, with 7 bases between. Germline V CDR1 and CDR2: MNHEY, SVGEGT.

This chain joins TRBV29-1 and TRBJ2-2; D tentatively fits TRBD1 or TRBD2 (5 bases each). Germline V gives CDR1 SQVTM, CDR2 ANQGSEA. The CDR3 contains 12 residues. V was pared by 4 bases and J by 6 bases, with 9 bases between. CDR3 DNA: TGCAGCGTTGCCCTGGGGGCCGGGGAGCTGTTTTTT. Translated, it gives CSVALGAGELFF.

This clonotype was seen a few times. The chain employs TRBV27 and TRBJ2-5; 7 nucleotides agree with TRBD1. Germline CDR1 reads MNHEY; CDR2 reads SMNVEV (reference sequence). CDR3 size: 14 residues. V gave up 5 bases and J gave up 1 base; unmatched junction bases: 4. CDR3 region: CASSTGTVQETQYF. The CDR3 DNA follows: TGTGCCAGCAGTACTGGGACAGTCCAAGAGACCCAGTACTTC.

This clonotype was found a few times. This chain joins TRBV7-9 and TRBJ2-4; D remains unclear. CDR1 and CDR2 (germline): SEHNR, FQNEAQ (reference sequence). CDR3 length: 18 residues. V dropped 1 base and J dropped 0 bases, with 16 bases sitting between them. CDR3 nucleotide sequence: TGTGCCAGCAGCTTAGTCATTGGTCAGCACCTAGCCAAAAACATTCAGTACTTC. Residues: CASSLVIGQHLAKNIQYF.

The gene calls are TRBV4-1 and TRBJ2-1; the D gene is possibly TRBD1 (7 bases). The germline V gene encodes CDR1 MGHRA and CDR2 YSYEKL. The CDR3 length is 16 residues. V was pared by 3 bases and J by 7 bases, with 19 bases between. The CDR3 spells CASSQAGTPGGNEQFF. The DNA for the CDR3 is TGCGCCAGCAGCCAGGCCGGGACTCCAGGGGGAAATGAGCAGTTCTTC.

This sequence joins TRBV18 and TRBJ1-1, with 7 bases aligning to TRBD1. The CDR3 extends over 11 amino acids. After removal of 3 bases from V and 8 bases from J, the junction contained 0 bases not matched to a gene. Germline V CDR1 and CDR2: KGHSH, LQKENI. The CDR3 coding sequence is TGTGCCAGCTCACCGGGACAGGAAGCTTTCTTT. Protein sequence: CASSPGQEAFF.

This clonotype was seen many times. The genes are TRBV7-2 and TRBJ2-3; D gene uncertain. Looked up from germline, CDR1 is SGHTA and CDR2 is FQGNSA. This CDR3 spans 15 amino acids. With 0 bases removed from V and 3 bases from J, the gap between germline ends came to 10 bases. In nucleotides, the CDR3 is TGTGCCAGCAGCTTAGCCCCTATTCGGACAGATACGCAGTATTTT. This gives the protein CASSLAPIRTDTQYF.

This clonotype was seen a handful of times. The chain is built from TRBV6-5 and TRBJ2-2, with 10 nucleotides matching TRBD1. Germline CDR1 is MNHEY and CDR2 is SVGAGI. The V gene end was trimmed by 5 bases and the J gene end by 3 bases; junction bases not matched to a gene: 9. This CDR3 has 17 amino acids. The CDR3, as DNA: TGTGCCAGCAGTCCTAGACAGGGGGCTTTAGACACCGGGGAGCTGTTTTTT. Protein product: CASSPRQGALDTGELFF.

This clonotype came up many times. The V gene is TRBV6-1, the J gene TRBJ2-1; D gene uncertain. CDR3 length equals 13 residues. The germline V and J ends were trimmed by 7 bases and 9 bases, with 16 bases remaining between them. Germline V gene lookup returns CDR1 MNHNS and CDR2 SASEGT. The CDR3 sequence is CASTGGPRSEQFF. CDR3 DNA sequence: TGTGCCAGCACCGGTGGGCCGCGCAGTGAGCAGTTCTTC.

This chain links TRBV10-3 with TRBJ2-3; a possible D gene is TRBD2 (7 bases). Germline assignment: CDR1 ENHRY and CDR2 SYGVKD. This CDR3 has 16 residues. Trimming cost V 1 base and J 0 bases, with 11 bases left between them. The CDR3 DNA reads TGTGCCATCAGTGAGTTAGGGGGGGCTAGCACAGATACGCAGTATTTT. Translation: CAISELGGASTDTQYF.

This clonotype was counted many times. The chain recombines TRBV29-1 with TRBJ2-3; 9 nucleotides align to TRBD1. Trimming removed 7 bases from V and 5 bases from J; junction bases left unmatched: 7. CDR1 is SQVTM, CDR2 ANQGSEA, per germline. The CDR3 runs 13 residues. The CDR3 region is CSAGDRAGDTQYF. As DNA, the CDR3 is TGCAGCGCGGGGGACAGGGCGGGAGATACGCAGTATTTT.

This clonotype was recorded at least ten times. The rearrangement links TRBV5-1 to TRBJ2-1; 10 nucleotides line up with TRBD1. V shed 4 bases, J shed 3 bases, and the junction held 4 bases outside the gene matches. The CDR3 loop spans 15 amino acids. Germline V gene lookup returns CDR1 SGHRS and CDR2 YFSETQ. The chain's CDR3 is CASSIGDRGYNEQFF. DNA for the CDR3: TGCGCCAGCAGCATTGGGGACAGGGGCTACAATGAGCAGTTCTTC.

This clonotype was detected a few times. This chain links TRBV15 with TRBJ1-1; 8 bases match TRBD1. The CDR3 loop spans 16 amino acids. Germline V gene lookup returns CDR1 LNHNV and CDR2 YYDKDF (reference sequence). Trimming cost V 2 bases and J 5 bases; bases outside gene matches: 10. CDR3 bases: TGTGCCACCAGCAGACCGGGGACAGGCGGGGAGACTGAAGCTTTCTTT. This codes for CATSRPGTGGETEAFF.

This clonotype was seen at least ten times. The gene calls are TRBV12-3 or TRBV12-4 and TRBJ1-6, with 8 bases identical to TRBD1. The CDR3 consists of 14 residues. V lost 7 bases, J lost 7 bases, and 6 bases stayed unmatched. The CDR3: CASKSGTGNSPLHF. The CDR3, as DNA: TGTGCCAGCAAATCAGGGACAGGCAATTCACCCCTCCACTTT.

This clonotype showed up just a few times. V usage is TRBV20-1 and J usage is TRBJ2-7; 7 nucleotides line up with TRBD1. This CDR3 spans 13 amino acids. The J segment lost 0 bases and the V segment lost 4 bases, leaving 3 bases of the junction unmatched. Germline CDR1 reads DFQATT; CDR2 reads SNEGSKA (reference sequence). This chain's CDR3 is CSATWTGSYEQYF. The CDR3 DNA sequence: TGCAGTGCTACTTGGACAGGCTCCTACGAGCAGTACTTC.